This record concerns one TCR beta chain sequence. Trimming cost V 0 bases and J 3 bases; bases outside gene matches: 7. CDR1 is MNHNS, CDR2 SASEGT, per germline. The CDR3 contains 16 residues. Profiling relied on immunoSEQ multiplex PCR, and the TCRdb table lists in-frame clones only, not all of them. This table holds about 500,000 clones, around 90% found once. These data are taken from a study of blood T cell repertoires in COVID-19. This receptor was taken from a woman between 45 and 60 years old with COVID-19, enrolled during active disease. The rearrangement joins TRBV6-1 to TRBJ2-7, with 8 bases matching TRBD1. Material for sequencing was peripheral blood. The DNA of the CDR3 is TGTGCCAGCAGTGAAGCGCCGGGACAGGCTTTCTACGAGCAGTACTTC. This sequence encodes CASSEAPGQAFYEQYF.